The T cell receptor beta chain under discussion was sequenced for a study of T-cell memory formation after mild COVID-19. Overall study context: Largely donor-specific TCR clusters were found. Study-wide points: Pre-infection memory already had some responding clones, implying cross-reactive memory joined.

Trimming cost V 3 bases and J 15 bases, with 31 bases left between them. The CDR3 totals 17 residues. Germline assignment: CDR1 SGDLS and CDR2 YYNGEE. Notes on this clonotype: Its matching antigen is unknown.

A single record per CDR3 protein comes from TCRdb applying MiXCR to the 5' RACE reads. In the table there are about 240,000 distinct CDR3 sequences, approximately 9% of which are singletons. The chain combines TRBV9 with TRBJ2-1; D gene ambiguous. The sequence derives from a man younger than 35 who had mild COVID-19 (a few samples of this study predate the infection). Cell type and time point are not known. Sequences were obtained from PBMCs or a T cell subset sorted from them (not recorded which). The CDR3 sequence is CASSAYSSSGAKTPGFF. As DNA, the CDR3 is TGTGCCAGCAGCGCATACTCCTCCTCGGGCGCGAAAACCCCGGGGTTCTTC.